A selection of T cell receptor beta chains follows, all from one sample in a study of CD8 T cells in Susac syndrome. TCRdb processed the immunoSEQ multiplex PCR reads anew with MiXCR; each CDR3 protein has one entry. The sample shows roughly 150,000 distinct CDR3 sequences, roughly 94% of them seen only once. The sequenced material came from CD4+ T cells from PBMCs. These receptors were obtained from a human donor with multiple sclerosis. CDR3s include the opening cysteine and the closing phenylalanine or tryptophan. The order of the fields is J gene, V gene, CDR3 protein.

TRBJ2-2	TRBV14	CASSLGLAGAGGELFF
TRBJ1-1	TRBV20-1	CRARGGTEAFF
TRBJ2-1	TRBV3-1	CASSQVPSTNEQFF
TRBJ2-6	TRBV27	CASSRVRSGANVLTF
TRBJ2-7	TRBV25-1	CASSASPPYEQYF
TRBJ1-1	TRBV28	CASRLTTGWTEAFF
TRBJ2-7	TRBV7-9	CASSPKGGKTYEQYF
TRBJ2-3	TRBV29-1	CSVVRQGNTDTQYF
TRBJ1-4	TRBV12-3/TRBV12-4	CASSLSGKEGEKLFF
TRBJ2-7	TRBV3-1	CASSQDLRGGEQYF
TRBJ2-3	TRBV5-4	CASSSTGVRADTQYF
TRBJ2-7	TRBV21-1	CASSKGSAYEQYF
TRBJ2-7	TRBV14	CASSQVRYSRGEQYF
TRBJ1-2	TRBV25-1	CASRDGDAGWGVKGYTF
TRBJ2-7	TRBV14	CASSPRVASSSVNF
TRBJ1-4	TRBV20-1	CSAPKIGEKLFF
TRBJ2-7	TRBV6-5	CASSLRDRAYEQYF
TRBJ1-1	TRBV2	CASSWGSRGNTEAFF
TRBJ1-4	TRBV30	CAWSPGQGTEKLFF
TRBJ2-3	TRBV28	CAGQRERTDTQYF
TRBJ1-2	TRBV9	CASRQTQGKRDGYTF
TRBJ2-7	TRBV30	CAWTPGTGTGEYEQYF
TRBJ2-5	TRBV6-5	CASRWDGQETQYF
TRBJ1-2	TRBV15	CATSRQRQGYGYTF
TRBJ2-3	TRBV23-1	CASSQPGGGGVYTDTQYF
TRBJ2-3	TRBV5-6	CASRDYLTDTQYF
TRBJ1-4	TRBV5-1	CASSVSAGGNEKLFF
TRBJ1-5	TRBV30	CAWSVLGQLDQPQHF
TRBJ2-2	TRBV19	CASSIYASGGDTGELFF
TRBJ2-1	TRBV7-7	CASSLGRTEYNEQFF
TRBJ2-1	TRBV2	CASSGGVSEQFF
TRBJ1-1	TRBV4-2	CASSQARGQGTEAFF
TRBJ2-7	TRBV18	CASSPDLREQYF
TRBJ1-2	TRBV30	CAWSVMGYGYTF
TRBJ2-5	TRBV7-9	CASHPFVQETQYF
TRBJ2-3	TRBV29-1	CSVPMGLAGGRTQYF
TRBJ2-7	TRBV27	CASSPPAPSWGGYEQYF
TRBJ2-7	TRBV20-1	CSAPLAAGGGYEQYF
TRBJ1-4	TRBV30	CAWDAYNEKLFF
TRBJ2-3	TRBV30	CAWSVKGADTQYF
TRBJ1-2	TRBV19	CASSDTGMTYGYTF
TRBJ2-7	TRBV12-3/TRBV12-4	CASSSRTRRAYEQYF
TRBJ2-5	TRBV3-1	CASSQTGTEETQYF